One sample yielded the 22 T cell receptor beta chains listed below, sequenced in a study. TCRdb re-derived calls from the 5' RACE reads in MiXCR, one entry per CDR3 protein. Of approximately 41,000 distinct CDR3 sequences listed, roughly 27% are singletons. Material: memory CD4+ T cells sorted from a lymph node. As for subset: memory CD4+ T cells, CD4+CD45RO+CD25-. The receptors originated from a female donor with breast cancer.

This chain links TRBV3-1 with TRBJ2-3; D ambiguous. The CDR3 spans 13 residues. The V end was cut by 6 bases, the J end by 1 base, with 8 bases between. CDR1 LGHDT and CDR2 YNNKEL come from the germline V gene (reference sequence). CDR3 sequence (DNA): TGTGCCAGCAGAAGTTTCCGCACAGATACGCAGTATTTT. Amino acid sequence: CASRSFRTDTQYF.

This clonotype has just a few counts. The DNA for the CDR3 is TGTGCCAGCAGCTTGGGAGGGGTGAGCTCCTACAATGAGCAGTTCTTC. It encodes CASSLGGVSSYNEQFF. The rearrangement joins TRBV5-6 to TRBJ2-1, with D perhaps TRBD1 or TRBD2 (5 bases each). Germline V gene lookup returns CDR1 SGHDT and CDR2 YYEEEE. CDR3 length equals 16 residues. V was pared by 0 bases and J by 0 bases, with 10 bases between.

This clonotype was recorded a few times. The chain joins TRBV9 to TRBJ1-4; D remains unclear. V was clipped by 0 bases and J by 8 bases, with 14 bases between them. The germline CDR1 and CDR2 sequences are SGDLS and YYNGEE. The CDR3 extends over 15 amino acids. The CDR3 sequence: CASSVVGGMEEKLFF. The CDR3, as DNA: TGTGCCAGCAGCGTAGTAGGAGGTATGGAAGAAAAACTGTTTTTT.

V gene TRBV3-1 combines with J gene TRBJ2-3, with 7 bases identical to TRBD2. The CDR3 extends over 17 amino acids. V trimming: 3 bases; J trimming: 7 bases; junction bases outside the gene matches: 16. Germline V gene sequence: CDR1 LGHDT, CDR2 YNNKEL (reference sequence). The CDR3 spells CASSHGRDPRGRYTQYF. For the CDR3, the DNA is TGTGCCAGCAGCCACGGACGTGACCCGCGGGGGAGGTATACGCAGTATTTT.

There are a few counts of this clonotype. V gene TRBV4-1 combines with J gene TRBJ2-1; 7 bases align to TRBD2. The J segment lost 6 bases and the V segment lost 2 bases, leaving 10 bases of the junction unmatched. The germline V gene encodes CDR1 MGHRA and CDR2 YSYEKL. The CDR3 length is 16 residues. CDR3: CASSQRLAGEGNEQFF. The CDR3 bases are TGCGCCAGCAGCCAACGACTCGCGGGAGAGGGCAATGAGCAGTTCTTC.

The table lists this clonotype with a few counts. The chain uses TRBV29-1 and TRBJ2-1; D might be TRBD1 (5 bases). V was cut by 6 bases and J by 7 bases, with 13 bases left in between. Germline CDR1 is SQVTM and CDR2 is ANQGSEA. The length of the CDR3 is 12 residues. The CDR3 spells CSVSDRNNEQFF. CDR3 DNA sequence: TGCAGCGTGTCCGACAGAAATAATGAGCAGTTCTTC.

This clonotype came up many times. V and J are TRBV9 and TRBJ2-5; D is possibly TRBD1 (6 bases). The ends were cut back, 3 bases at V and 2 bases at J, with 11 bases in the middle. CDR1 is SGDLS and CDR2 is YYNGEE in the germline V gene. This CDR3 has 14 amino acids. CDR3 loop: CASSAGTTQETQYF. The DNA for the CDR3 is TGTGCCAGCAGCGCCGGGACAACTCAAGAGACCCAGTACTTC.

The chain uses TRBV12-3 or TRBV12-4 and TRBJ1-6; the match to TRBD1 covers 9 bases. V trimming: 5 bases; J trimming: 6 bases; junction bases outside the gene matches: 8. CDR3 length: 16 amino acids. The CDR3 region is CASSPTGGRSNSPLHF. In nucleotides, the CDR3 is TGTGCCAGCAGTCCAACAGGGGGCAGGTCTAATTCACCCCTCCACTTT.

This clonotype was recorded a few times. The CDR3 DNA follows: TGCGCCAGCAGCCCTAGGGTGACCGGGACAGGGGGATACGAGCAGTACTTC. It is translated as CASSPRVTGTGGYEQYF. The chain has TRBV5-1 and TRBJ2-7; 11 bases fit TRBD1. J lost 4 bases, V lost 4 bases, and 13 bases had no gene match. There are 17 residues in the CDR3. From germline, CDR1 is SGHRS and CDR2 YFSETQ.

Note on this clonotype: Possible read error: a much larger clone is one base away. The J gene is TRBJ2-7, the V gene TRBV4-1, with a tentative D call TRBD2 (5 bases). The CDR3 is 15 amino acids. Germline assignment: CDR1 MGHRA and CDR2 YSYEKL. Trimming shortened V by 0 bases and J by 5 bases, and 14 bases separated the two germline ends. CDR3 loop: CASSQDHPGTDEQYF. The CDR3 coding sequence is TGCGCCAGCAGCCAAGATCATCCGGGAACCGACGAGCAGTACTTC.

This chain links TRBV5-1 with TRBJ2-1; 10 positions match TRBD1. Germline-derived CDR1 and CDR2 are SGHRS and YFSETQ. CDR3 size: 15 residues. V lost 4 bases and J lost 4; bases outside the gene matches: 5. CDR3 in amino acids: CASSTGTGAYNEQFF. The CDR3 DNA is TGCGCCAGCAGCACCGGGACAGGGGCGTACAATGAGCAGTTCTTC.

As to this clonotype: The junction and the germline gene differ at one end; a read error may be behind it. The CDR3 coding sequence is TGTACCAGCAGGAGGACAACTTATAATTCACCCCTCCACTTT. Its translation is CTSRRTTYNSPLHF. The chain couples TRBV6-6 to TRBJ1-6, with D possibly being TRBD1 (5 bases). This CDR3 is 14 amino acids long. Germline CDR1 and CDR2: MNHNY and SVGAGI (reference sequence).

The CDR3 loop is CASSPTGSEQETQYF. CDR3 DNA sequence: TGCGCCAGCAGCCCCACCGGGTCCGAACAAGAGACCCAGTACTTC. V and J are TRBV4-3 and TRBJ2-5; no clear D. The CDR3 runs 15 residues. The V and J ends lost 4 bases and 2 bases respectively, with 14 bases between them. Germline V gene lookup returns CDR1 LGHNA and CDR2 YSLEER.

With respect to this clonotype: Germline is not matched at one junction end, which may reflect a read error. This rearrangement joins TRBV6-1 to TRBJ2-7; possibly TRBD2 for D (5 bases). Per the germline V gene, CDR1 is MNHNS and CDR2 is SASEGT. This CDR3 spans 13 amino acids. CDR3 in amino acids: CPSSEGQFDEQYF. DNA of the CDR3: TGTCCCAGCAGTGAGGGTCAGTTCGACGAGCAGTACTTC.

The chain employs TRBV28 and TRBJ2-3, with 10 bases identical to TRBD2. V was clipped by 6 bases and J by 2 bases; unmatched bases: 8. Per germline, CDR1 MDHEN and CDR2 SYDVKM. This CDR3 comprises 16 residues. The CDR3 protein is CASSNLAGGLTDTQYF. The CDR3 DNA follows: TGTGCCAGCAGCAACTTAGCGGGAGGCCTCACAGATACGCAGTATTTT.

This rearrangement joins TRBV7-8 to TRBJ2-5, with 8 bases identical to TRBD2. The ends lost 5 bases at V and 9 bases at J; junction bases unmatched: 11. This CDR3 has 14 residues. The germline gives CDR1 SGHVS, CDR2 FQNEAQ. CDR3 bases: TGTGCCAGCAGCCCCAGTGGTAGCGGGACGGCCCAGTACTTC. This sequence encodes CASSPSGSGTAQYF.

V and J are TRBV21-1 and TRBJ2-2; the DNA was not used to check the table's D call, TRBD1. TRBV21-1 counts as a pseudogene. The CDR3 length is 15 residues. CDR3 amino acids: CASSPPGGFTGELFF. The CDR3 bases are TGTGCCAGCAGCCCCCCGGGCGGGTTCACCGGGGAGCTGTTTTTT.

This clonotype was counted only a few times. The chain recombines TRBV6-1 with TRBJ2-7, with D tentatively TRBD1 or TRBD2 (6 bases each). Deletions cut 11 bases from V and 2 bases from J, with 19 bases between. CDR1 and CDR2 (germline): MNHNS, SASEGT. The CDR3 has 14 residues. The CDR3 protein is CAGTKEGGPYEQYF. CDR3 nucleotides: TGTGCCGGGACGAAGGAGGGGGGTCCCTACGAGCAGTACTTC.

This clonotype has a single count. In nucleotides, the CDR3 is TGTGCCAGCGGCCCGCGCCTGCGGCCCCTCTACAATGAGCAGTTCTTC. It codes for CASGPRLRPLYNEQFF. The chain couples TRBV6-2 or TRBV6-3 to TRBJ2-1; unclear D gene. Germline assignment: CDR1 MNHEY and CDR2 SVGEGT. V lost 8 bases and J lost 3, with 20 bases in between. The CDR3 totals 16 residues.

The chain combines TRBV10-3 with TRBJ2-1; TRBD1 is a possible D gene (5 bases). CDR3 length equals 13 residues. V was cut by 4 bases and J by 8 bases, with 12 bases left in between. The germline V gene encodes CDR1 ENHRY and CDR2 SYGVKD. The CDR3 sequence is CAISVSRGDEQFF. The CDR3, as DNA: TGTGCCATCAGTGTCAGTAGGGGTGATGAGCAGTTCTTC.

In DNA form, the CDR3 reads TGCGGCGCACAGGGTTACCTGAGTTCACCCCTCCACTTT. Amino acids: CGAQGYLSSPLHF. The chain uses TRBV29-1 and TRBJ1-6, with a weak D call TRBD1 (6 bases). The CDR3 extends over 13 amino acids. Germline CDR1 and CDR2: SQVTM and ANQGSEA. Full variable domain (missing parts from reference TRBV29-1 and TRBJ1-6): SAVISQKPSRDICQRGTSLTIQCQVDSQVTMMFWYRQQPGQSLTLIATANQGSEATYESGFVIDKFPISRPNLTFSTLTVSNMSPEDSSIYLCGAQGYLSSPLHFGNGTRLTVT.

The chain links TRBV7-3 to TRBJ2-1; 9 bases fit TRBD1. The V segment lost 3 bases and the J segment 5 bases; nucleotides outside the gene matches: 2. Germline values: CDR1 SGHTA, CDR2 FQGTGA. The CDR3 extends over 14 amino acids. CDR3 sequence reads: CASSLGDRDNEQFF. The CDR3 DNA reads as TGTGCCAGCAGCTTGGGGGACAGGGACAATGAGCAGTTCTTC.